This T cell receptor beta chain was sequenced in a study of T-cell memory formation after mild COVID-19 (dated by TCRdb to the early 2020s). Study-wide context: TCR sequence clusters from the two donors were found to be largely donor specific. Two young, previously healthy adult volunteers made up the cohort, one male and one female. In a couple of donors, T-cell clones that expanded and contracted after mild COVID-19 were tracked by sequencing TCRalpha and TCRbeta repertoires over time.

Including cysteine and phenylalanine, the CDR3 has 11 amino acids. Only the CDR3 part of the read is kept: 33 bases, read in frame from the first base. From a lookup of the germline V gene, CDR1 and CDR2 are SQVTM and ANQGSEA. Findings and caveats that apply to the study as a whole: Clones contracting from day 15 to 85 had balanced CD4/CD8 phenotypes, while a second wave expanding from day 15 to 37 was biased towards CD4+. Some responding clones were found in pre-infection memory, which suggests that pre-existing cross-reactive memory T cells took part in the SARS-CoV-2 response. Contracting CD4+ clones were found mainly in CM and EM memory subsets, while CD8+ clones were enriched in EMRA. Only a couple of mild cases were covered by the study, and larger cohorts that include severe cases with pre-infection samples were considered necessary. Whether the second-wave clones peaking on day 37 were SARS-CoV-2 specific was not confirmed.

Ficoll-Paque density gradient centrifugation was the method used to isolate PBMCs. The sequencer listed for this sample is Illumina NovaSeq 6000. TCRalpha and TCRbeta cDNA libraries were constructed by 5'RACE with constant-segment primers, with sample barcodes and unique molecular identifiers being introduced. Trizol reagent was used to extract RNA from every sample. Libraries were amplified in two PCR steps, with a second sample barcode and Illumina TruSeq adapters added in the second step. The libraries were sequenced on an Illumina NovaSeq using 2 x 150 bp paired-end reads. Turning to the authors' computational methods: Reads were demultiplexed and collapsed into UMI-guided consensus sequences with migec v1.2.7. With mixcr v2.1.11, UMI consensuses were aligned to TRA and TRB V and J templates and assembled into clonotypes. A clonotype was counted as expanded or contracted only when both edgeR and NoisET called the clonotype significant, with the noise models trained on biological replicates. For edgeR calls, the cutoffs were a false discovery rate-adjusted p below 0.01 and a log2 fold-change threshold of 1. As an exploratory analysis of dynamics, PCA with hierarchical clustering was applied to max-normalized trajectories of the 1000 most abundant clonotypes. Separately sequenced CD4+ and CD8+ repertoires were used to assign a CD4 or CD8 phenotype to each responding clone. TCRdb trimmed public reads at Q25 via fastp, called clones via MiXCR and kept in-frame beta chains. Every CDR3 protein is listed once, alongside the most common genes and DNA of its rows. These V and J calls are TCRdb output, not the study's own analysis. The sample yields 65,000 to 95,000 distinct CDR3 sequences; 9.5% to 15% were counted once. The biggest ten clones account for around two fifths of the sample.

This clonotype was seen a few times. Its specific antigen is unknown. Base-call qualities are not available, and no considerably larger clone is one nucleotide away. Recombination joined TRBV29-1 with TRBJ2-1, with TRBD2 as a weak D call on 6 bases. Sequenced input: PBMCs or a T cell subset sorted from them (not recorded which). This TCR derives from a man aged 18 to 30 who had mild COVID-19 (a few samples of this study predate the infection). The sample titles of this study are shuffled in the database, so cell type and time point are left out; the donor was told from shared clones. The CDR3 reads as follows: CGGRGYNEQFF. The DNA sequence follows: TGCGGCGGGCGGGGTTACAATGAGCAGTTCTTC.